The 7 T cell receptor beta chains below were found in one sample sequenced in a study of shared clonotypes between healthy human individuals. TCRdb's copy holds only in-frame clones and misses some; the assay was immunoSEQ multiplex PCR. The table lists 400,000 to 600,000 clones, roughly 79% of them singletons, with around an eighth in the top ten. Sequenced material: PBMCs. These receptors all stem from a middle-aged woman in good health. Some clones in this sample may be carry-over from other donors' samples.

This clone was counted many times. In DNA, the CDR3 is TGTGCCAGCAGCTTAGTACTAGCGGGACCCGGGGAGCTGTTTTTT. Encoded protein: CASSLVLAGPGELFF. This chain uses TRBV11-2 with TRBJ2-2; the match to TRBD2 covers 10 bases. The CDR3 is 15 amino acids. Germline CDR1 reads SGHAT; CDR2 reads FQNNGV. Trimming at V came to 1 base and at J to 6 bases, leaving 2 bases not matched to a gene.

Worth noting for this clone: A read error is likely here: a far larger clone is one base away. The chain uses TRBV5-8 and TRBJ2-3; 9 nucleotides align to TRBD2. The CDR3 is 17 residues long. CDR1 is SGHTS and CDR2 is YDEGEE in the germline V gene. In DNA form, the CDR3 reads TGTGCCAGCAGCTTACTAGCGGGCATTACTAGCACAAATACGCAGTATTTT. Its translation is CASSLLAGITSTNTQYF. The whole variable domain, filled in from reference TRBV5-8 and TRBJ2-3, reads EAGVTQSPTHLIKTRGQQATLRCSPISGHTSVYWYQQALGLGLQFLLWYDEGEERNRGNFPPRFSGRQFPNYSSELNVNALELEDSALYLCASSLLAGITSTNTQYFGPGTRLTVL.

This chain joins TRBV19 and TRBJ1-1, with D maybe TRBD1 (6 bases). CDR1 is LNHDA, CDR2 SQIVND, per germline (reference sequence). The ends were cut back, 7 bases at V and 1 base at J, with 13 bases in the middle. The CDR3 covers 14 residues. The CDR3 here is CASNNRDTNTEAFF. Written as DNA, the CDR3 is TGTGCCAGTAATAACCGGGACACGAACACTGAAGCTTTCTTT.

The rearrangement uses TRBV14 and TRBJ2-7, with D uncertain. This CDR3 is built from 14 residues. Trimming took off 0 bases at V and 2 bases at J, with 8 bases between the two ends. The germline gives CDR1 SGHDN, CDR2 FVKESK. Here the CDR3 DNA reads TGTGCCAGCAGCCAAGACGGTGTCGCCTACGAGCAGTACTTC. Translating it yields CASSQDGVAYEQYF.

The V call is TRBV11-2, the J call TRBJ2-7; no clear D. The V end was cut by 1 base, the J end by 3 bases, with 10 bases between. The CDR3 loop spans 14 amino acids. Germline V CDR1 and CDR2: SGHAT, FQNNGV. CDR3 DNA sequence: TGTGCCAGCAGCTTAGGTCAGAATAACTACGAGCAGTACTTC. Protein sequence: CASSLGQNNYEQYF.

This clone came up once. This chain links TRBV12-2 with TRBJ2-2; TRBD2 is taken as the D call from the table, unchecked against the DNA. TRBV12-2 counts as a pseudogene. The CDR3 extends over 16 amino acids. Written as DNA, the CDR3 is TGTGCAAGTCGCAGTACTAGTAATTTAAACACCGGGGAGCTGTTTTTT. This translates into CASRSTSNLNTGELFF.

The genes are TRBV7-2 and TRBJ2-5; a weak D match, TRBD2 (6 bases). CDR1 SGHTA and CDR2 FQGNSA come from the germline V gene. The CDR3 contains 14 residues. V lost 5 bases and J 1 base, leaving 11 bases between the germline ends. CDR3 bases: TGTGCCAGCAGCGGGGGGACCTTCCAAGAGACCCAGTACTTC. This sequence encodes CASSGGTFQETQYF. The whole variable domain, remainder taken from reference TRBV7-2 and TRBJ2-5, is GAGVSQSPSNKVTEKGKDVELRCDPISGHTALYWYRQSLGQGLEFLIYFQGNSAPDKSGLPSDRFSAERTGGSVSTLTIQRTQQEDSAVYLCASSGGTFQETQYFGPGTRLLVL.